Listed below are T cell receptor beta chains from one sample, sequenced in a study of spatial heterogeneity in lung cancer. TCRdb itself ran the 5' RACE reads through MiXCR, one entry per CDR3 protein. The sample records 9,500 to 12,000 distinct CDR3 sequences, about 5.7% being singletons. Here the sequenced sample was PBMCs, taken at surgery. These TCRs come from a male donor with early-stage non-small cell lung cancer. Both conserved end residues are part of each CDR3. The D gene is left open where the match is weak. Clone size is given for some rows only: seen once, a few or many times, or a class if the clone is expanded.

CDR3: CASSFGRNNSPLHF; DNA: TGTGCCAGCAGCTTCGGACGGAATAATTCACCCCTCCACTTT; D: NA; size: many; V: TRBV7-9; J: TRBJ1-6
CDR3: CSARVGGSGATDTQYF; DNA: TGCAGTGCTAGAGTAGGGGGCAGTGGGGCCACAGATACGCAGTATTTT; D: TRBD1; size: many; V: TRBV20-1; J: TRBJ2-3
CDR3: CASSPRGTPTDTQYF; DNA: TGTGCCAGCAGCCCGAGGGGGACTCCGACAGATACGCAGTATTTT; D: NA; size: many; V: TRBV5-5; J: TRBJ2-3
CDR3: CASSYRGLAEPYNEQFF; DNA: TGTGCCAGCAGTTACCGGGGACTAGCGGAGCCCTACAATGAGCAGTTCTTC; D: TRBD2; size: few; V: TRBV6-5; J: TRBJ2-1
CDR3: CASSREGGEDTGELFF; DNA: TGTGCCAGCTCACGCGAGGGGGGCGAGGACACCGGGGAGCTGTTTTTT; D: NA; size: few; V: TRBV18; J: TRBJ2-2
CDR3: CASSGPGAQPQHF; DNA: TGTGCCAGCAGTGGTCCGGGGGCTCAGCCCCAGCATTTT; D: NA; size: many; V: TRBV25-1; J: TRBJ1-5
CDR3: CASSFVPGETEAFF; DNA: TGTGCCAGCAGCTTCGTGCCTGGGGAAACTGAAGCTTTCTTT; D: NA; size: NA; V: TRBV7-2; J: TRBJ1-1
CDR3: CSAPQTSGADNEQFF; DNA: TGCAGTGCTCCCCAGACTAGCGGGGCCGATAATGAGCAGTTCTTC; D: TRBD2; size: many; V: TRBV20-1; J: TRBJ2-1
CDR3: CASSLGTGGSEQFF; DNA: TGCGCCAGCAGCCTCGGGACAGGGGGTAGTGAGCAGTTCTTC; D: TRBD1; size: many; V: TRBV4-3; J: TRBJ2-1
CDR3: CASSHRSGQNTGELFF; DNA: TGTGCCAGCAGCCATAGGTCGGGACAGAACACCGGGGAGCTGTTTTTT; D: NA; size: NA; V: TRBV7-9; J: TRBJ2-2
CDR3: CASSPGASGGERYNEQFF; DNA: TGTGCCAGCAGCCCAGGGGCTAGCGGGGGGGAACGCTACAATGAGCAGTTCTTC; D: TRBD2; size: NA; V: TRBV7-6; J: TRBJ2-1
CDR3: CASSPKTSRSYTGELFF; DNA: TGTGCCAGCAGCCCCAAAACAAGCCGGAGCTACACCGGGGAGCTGTTTTTT; D: NA; size: many; V: TRBV7-6; J: TRBJ2-2
CDR3: CASSFFGYQETQYF; DNA: TGTGCCAGCAGCTTTTTCGGCTATCAAGAGACCCAGTACTTC; D: NA; size: many; V: TRBV7-2; J: TRBJ2-5
CDR3: CASSQDLRGQETQYF; DNA: TGTGCCAGCAGCCAAGATCTAAGGGGGCAAGAGACCCAGTACTTC; D: NA; size: NA; V: TRBV4-2; J: TRBJ2-5
CDR3: CASSVLGDYEQFF; DNA: TGTGCCAGCAGCGTACTGGGGGATTATGAGCAGTTCTTC; D: NA; size: medium-sized; V: TRBV9; J: TRBJ2-1
CDR3: CSAPDLPGPDEQFF; DNA: TGCAGTGCTCCCGATCTTCCGGGCCCCGATGAGCAGTTCTTC; D: NA; size: many; V: TRBV20-1; J: TRBJ2-1
CDR3: CASSTTGVVTEAFF; DNA: TGTGCCAGCAGCACGACAGGGGTAGTGACTGAAGCTTTCTTT; D: TRBD1; size: many; V: TRBV5-4; J: TRBJ1-1
CDR3: CASSRDRGWADTQYF; DNA: TGTGCCAGCAGCCGCGACAGGGGGTGGGCAGATACGCAGTATTTT; D: TRBD1; size: few; V: TRBV7-6; J: TRBJ2-3
CDR3: CASGLGQGNEQFF; DNA: TGTGCTAGTGGTTTGGGACAGGGCAATGAGCAGTTCTTC; D: TRBD1; size: many; V: TRBV12-5; J: TRBJ2-1
CDR3: CASSLGGTYNEQFF; DNA: TGTGCCAGCAGCTTAGGGGGAACCTACAATGAGCAGTTCTTC; D: NA; size: medium-sized; V: TRBV11-2; J: TRBJ2-1
CDR3: CASSGSGGSTDTQYF; DNA: TGTGCCAGCAGCGGGTCGGGGGGATCCACAGATACGCAGTATTTT; D: TRBD2; size: many; V: TRBV7-6; J: TRBJ2-3
CDR3: CAISERALEQFF; DNA: TGTGCCATCAGTGAGCGGGCATTGGAGCAGTTCTTC; D: NA; size: medium-sized; V: TRBV10-3; J: TRBJ2-1
CDR3: CASSRGQANTGELFF; DNA: TGTGCCAGCAGCCGGGGACAGGCGAACACCGGGGAGCTGTTTTTT; D: TRBD1; size: NA; V: TRBV2; J: TRBJ2-2
CDR3: CSAAGTINQPQHF; DNA: TGCAGTGCCGCCGGGACAATCAATCAGCCCCAGCATTTT; D: NA; size: many; V: TRBV20-1; J: TRBJ1-5
CDR3: CASSLGGMNTEAFF; DNA: TGCGCCAGCAGCTTAGGGGGCATGAACACTGAAGCTTTCTTT; D: TRBD1; size: NA; V: TRBV5-1; J: TRBJ1-1
CDR3: CASSSQGSGVGTQYF; DNA: TGTGCCAGCAGCTCCCAAGGGTCCGGGGTGGGGACCCAGTACTTC; D: NA; size: many; V: TRBV2; J: TRBJ2-5
CDR3: CASSQDRGEATDTQYF; DNA: TGCGCCAGCAGCCAAGATAGGGGAGAGGCTACAGATACGCAGTATTTT; D: NA; size: medium-sized; V: TRBV4-3; J: TRBJ2-3
CDR3: CASSIVRTGTEAFF; DNA: TGTGCCAGTAGTATTGTGAGGACAGGCACTGAAGCTTTCTTT; D: TRBD1; size: NA; V: TRBV19; J: TRBJ1-1
CDR3: CSARHNYKETQYF; DNA: TGCAGTGCTAGACACAACTATAAAGAGACCCAGTACTTC; D: NA; size: NA; V: TRBV20-1; J: TRBJ2-5
CDR3: CASSATYSTGELFF; DNA: TGTGCCAGCAGCGCCACGTACTCGACCGGGGAGCTGTTTTTT; D: NA; size: NA; V: TRBV11-2; J: TRBJ2-2
CDR3: CSAQAGAPYNEQFF; DNA: TGCAGTGCGCAAGCGGGGGCCCCATACAATGAGCAGTTCTTC; D: TRBD2; size: few; V: TRBV20-1; J: TRBJ2-1
CDR3: CTEGVAEDYEQYF; DNA: TGCACCGAAGGGGTAGCGGAAGACTACGAGCAGTACTTC; D: NA; size: many; V: TRBV29-1; J: TRBJ2-7
CDR3: CASSPVGGPKDYEQYF; DNA: TGTGCCAGCTCACCCGTTGGGGGGCCAAAAGACTACGAGCAGTACTTC; D: NA; size: many; V: TRBV18; J: TRBJ2-7
CDR3: CATSRQGREPTDTQYF; DNA: TGTGCCACCAGCCGACAAGGGAGGGAGCCCACAGATACGCAGTATTTT; D: TRBD2; size: few; V: TRBV15; J: TRBJ2-3
CDR3: CASSEYMSGSNQPQHF; DNA: TGTGCCAGCAGTGAATACATGTCAGGTAGCAATCAGCCCCAGCATTTT; D: NA; size: many; V: TRBV6-1; J: TRBJ1-5
CDR3: CASSRGLTSNQPQHF; DNA: TGTGCCAGCAGTCGTGGACTGACCAGCAATCAGCCCCAGCATTTT; D: NA; size: many; V: TRBV7-9; J: TRBJ1-5
CDR3: CASSITSGFSYEQYF; DNA: TGTGCCAGCAGTATCACTAGCGGGTTCTCCTACGAGCAGTACTTC; D: TRBD2; size: many; V: TRBV28; J: TRBJ2-7
CDR3: CASSQFGRIQRSSYNSPLHF; DNA: TGTGCCAGCAGCCAATTCGGACGGATACAACGAAGCTCCTATAATTCACCCCTCCACTTT; D: NA; size: few; V: TRBV5-6; J: TRBJ1-6
CDR3: CASSTLAGQQYF; DNA: TGTGCCAGTAGTACCCTAGCGGGCCAGCAGTACTTC; D: TRBD2; size: many; V: TRBV19; J: TRBJ2-7
CDR3: CASRQGLDSPLHF; DNA: TGTGCCAGCAGGCAGGGCCTGGATTCACCCCTCCACTTT; D: NA; size: many; V: TRBV2; J: TRBJ1-6
CDR3: CASSLRGYEQFF; DNA: TGTGCCAGCAGCCTTAGGGGGTATGAGCAGTTCTTC; D: NA; size: few; V: TRBV7-2; J: TRBJ2-1
CDR3: CVSSTSGNTQYF; DNA: TGTGTCAGCAGCACTAGCGGAAATACGCAGTATTTT; D: TRBD2; size: few; V: TRBV5-5; J: TRBJ2-3
CDR3: CASSLRSGGGFNQPQHF; DNA: TGTGCCAGCAGTTTAAGGAGCGGGGGGGGTTTCAATCAGCCCCAGCATTTT; D: NA; size: many; V: TRBV28; J: TRBJ1-5
CDR3: CASSFRTVDSYEQYF; DNA: TGTGCCAGCAGCTTTCGGACAGTTGATTCCTACGAGCAGTACTTC; D: NA; size: NA; V: TRBV5-5; J: TRBJ2-7
CDR3: CASSPPTSGSNEQYF; DNA: TGTGCCAGCAGTCCCCCGACGAGCGGGTCAAACGAGCAGTACTTC; D: NA; size: few; V: TRBV28; J: TRBJ2-7
CDR3: CASSLDRGSGRQETQYF; DNA: TGTGCCAGCAGCTTAGATCGGGGTAGCGGGAGACAAGAGACCCAGTACTTC; D: TRBD2; size: few; V: TRBV11-2; J: TRBJ2-5
CDR3: CASSVTYEQYF; DNA: TGTGCCAGCAGTGTCACCTACGAGCAGTACTTC; D: NA; size: many; V: TRBV2; J: TRBJ2-7
CDR3: CASQADRAYGYTF; DNA: TGTGCCTCACAGGCCGACAGAGCCTATGGCTACACCTTC; D: NA; size: NA; V: TRBV2; J: TRBJ1-2
CDR3: CSASIRDTRKTEAFF; DNA: TGCAGTGCTAGTATCCGGGACACAAGAAAGACTGAAGCTTTCTTT; D: NA; size: many; V: TRBV20-1; J: TRBJ1-1
CDR3: CASSKKWGTSGHNEQFF; DNA: TGTGCCAGCAGCAAAAAATGGGGGACTAGCGGTCACAATGAGCAGTTCTTC; D: NA; size: medium-sized; V: TRBV21-1; J: TRBJ2-1
CDR3: CAISEFGLRRSGNTIYF; DNA: TGTGCCATCAGTGAGTTCGGGCTACGACGCTCTGGAAACACCATATATTTT; D: NA; size: few; V: TRBV10-3; J: TRBJ1-3
CDR3: CASSDPLAGHNEQFF; DNA: TGTGCCAGCAGTGATCCCCTAGCGGGGCACAATGAGCAGTTCTTC; D: TRBD2; size: NA; V: TRBV2; J: TRBJ2-1